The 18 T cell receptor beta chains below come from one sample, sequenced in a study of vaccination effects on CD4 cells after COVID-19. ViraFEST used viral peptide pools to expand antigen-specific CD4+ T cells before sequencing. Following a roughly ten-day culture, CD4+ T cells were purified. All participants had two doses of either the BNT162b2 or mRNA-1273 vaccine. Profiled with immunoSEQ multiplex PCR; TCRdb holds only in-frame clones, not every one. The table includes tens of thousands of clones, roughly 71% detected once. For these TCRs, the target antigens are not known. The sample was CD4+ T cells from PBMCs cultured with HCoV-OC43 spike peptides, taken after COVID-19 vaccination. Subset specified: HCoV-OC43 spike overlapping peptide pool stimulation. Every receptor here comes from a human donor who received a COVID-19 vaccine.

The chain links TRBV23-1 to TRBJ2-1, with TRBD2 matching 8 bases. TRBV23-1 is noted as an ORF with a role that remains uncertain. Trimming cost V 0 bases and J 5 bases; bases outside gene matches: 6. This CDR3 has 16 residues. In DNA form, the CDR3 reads TGCGCCAGCAGTCAATCTCGGGAGGGCCAAAACAATGAGCAGTTCTTC. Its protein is CASSQSREGQNNEQFF.

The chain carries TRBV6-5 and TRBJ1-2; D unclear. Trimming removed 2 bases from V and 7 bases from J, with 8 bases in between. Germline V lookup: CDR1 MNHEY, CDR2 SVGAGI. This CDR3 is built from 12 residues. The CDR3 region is CASSYGPGGYTF. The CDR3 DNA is TGTGCCAGCAGTTACGGCCCGGGTGGCTACACCTTC.

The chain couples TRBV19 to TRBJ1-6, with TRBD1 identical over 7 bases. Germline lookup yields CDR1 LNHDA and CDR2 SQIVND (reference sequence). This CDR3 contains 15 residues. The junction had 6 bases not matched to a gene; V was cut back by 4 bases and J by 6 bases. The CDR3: CASSTGDRVNSPLHF. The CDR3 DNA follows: TGTGCCAGTAGTACGGGAGACAGGGTTAATTCACCCCTCCACTTT.

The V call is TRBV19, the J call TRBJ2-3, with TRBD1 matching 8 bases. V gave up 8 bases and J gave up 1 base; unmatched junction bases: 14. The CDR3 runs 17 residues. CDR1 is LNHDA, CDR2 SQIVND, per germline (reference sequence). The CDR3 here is CASGRPVAGGRTDTQYF. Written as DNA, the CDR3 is TGTGCCAGTGGTCGTCCCGTGGCAGGGGGCCGCACAGATACGCAGTATTTT. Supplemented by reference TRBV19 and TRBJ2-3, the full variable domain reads DGGITQSPKYLFRKEGQNVTLSCEQNLNHDAMYWYRQDPGQGLRLIYYSQIVNDFQKGDIAEGYSVSREKKESFPLTVTSAQKNPTAFYLCASGRPVAGGRTDTQYFGPGTRLTVL.

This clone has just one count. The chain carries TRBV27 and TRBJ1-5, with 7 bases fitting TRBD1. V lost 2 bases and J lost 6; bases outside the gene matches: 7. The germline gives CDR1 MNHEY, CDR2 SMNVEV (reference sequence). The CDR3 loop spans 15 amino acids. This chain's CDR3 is CASSLRGGGGQPQHF. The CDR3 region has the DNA TGTGCCAGCAGTTTACGGGGAGGGGGCGGTCAGCCCCAGCATTTT.

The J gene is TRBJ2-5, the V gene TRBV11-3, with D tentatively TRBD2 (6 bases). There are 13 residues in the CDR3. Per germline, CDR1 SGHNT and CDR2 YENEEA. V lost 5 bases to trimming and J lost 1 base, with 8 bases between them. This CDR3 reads CASSVGLQETQYF. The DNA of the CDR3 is TGTGCCAGCAGCGTGGGACTCCAAGAGACCCAGTACTTC.

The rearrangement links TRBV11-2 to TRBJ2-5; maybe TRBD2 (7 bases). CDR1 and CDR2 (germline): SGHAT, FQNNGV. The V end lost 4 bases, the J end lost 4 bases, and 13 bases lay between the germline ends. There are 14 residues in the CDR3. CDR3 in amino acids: CASSSSGGRETQYF. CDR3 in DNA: TGTGCCAGCAGCTCGTCGGGGGGCCGAGAGACCCAGTACTTC.

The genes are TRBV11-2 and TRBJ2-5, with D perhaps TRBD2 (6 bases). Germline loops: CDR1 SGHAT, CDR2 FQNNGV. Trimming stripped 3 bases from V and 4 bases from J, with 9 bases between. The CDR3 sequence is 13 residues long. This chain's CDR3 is CASSFGGRETQYF. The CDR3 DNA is TGTGCCAGCAGCTTCGGGGGTAGAGAGACCCAGTACTTC.

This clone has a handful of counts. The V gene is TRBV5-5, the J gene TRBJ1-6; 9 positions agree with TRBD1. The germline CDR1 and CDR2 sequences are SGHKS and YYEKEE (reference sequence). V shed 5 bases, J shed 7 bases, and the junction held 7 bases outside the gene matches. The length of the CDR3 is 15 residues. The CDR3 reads CASSPRQGENSPLHF. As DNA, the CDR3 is TGTGCCAGCAGTCCTCGACAGGGGGAAAATTCACCCCTCCACTTT.

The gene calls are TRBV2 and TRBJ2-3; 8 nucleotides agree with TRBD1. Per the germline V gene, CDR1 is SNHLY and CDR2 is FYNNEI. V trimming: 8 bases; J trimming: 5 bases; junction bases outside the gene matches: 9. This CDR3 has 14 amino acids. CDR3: CASGRDRRIDTQYF. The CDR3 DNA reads TGTGCCAGCGGCCGGGACAGGCGGATAGATACGCAGTATTTT.

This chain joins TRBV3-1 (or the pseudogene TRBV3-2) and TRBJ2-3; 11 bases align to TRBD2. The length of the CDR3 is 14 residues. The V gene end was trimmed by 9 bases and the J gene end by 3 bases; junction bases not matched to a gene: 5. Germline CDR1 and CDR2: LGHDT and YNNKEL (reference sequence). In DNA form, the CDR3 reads TGTGCCAGTTCCACTAGCGGGAGAACAGATACGCAGTATTTT. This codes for CASSTSGRTDTQYF.

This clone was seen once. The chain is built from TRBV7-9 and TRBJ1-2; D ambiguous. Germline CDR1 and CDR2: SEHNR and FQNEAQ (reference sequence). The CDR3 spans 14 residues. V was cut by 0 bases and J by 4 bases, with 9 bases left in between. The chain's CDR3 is CASSLAGGVYGYTF. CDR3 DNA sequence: TGTGCCAGCAGCTTAGCGGGTGGGGTCTATGGCTACACCTTC.

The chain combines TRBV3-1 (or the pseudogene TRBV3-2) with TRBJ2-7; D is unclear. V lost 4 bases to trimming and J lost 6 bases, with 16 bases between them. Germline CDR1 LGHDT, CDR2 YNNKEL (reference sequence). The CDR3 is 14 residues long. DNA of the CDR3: TGTGCCAGCAGCCTGAGACCCGGAACCCGCGAGCAGTACTTC. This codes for CASSLRPGTREQYF.

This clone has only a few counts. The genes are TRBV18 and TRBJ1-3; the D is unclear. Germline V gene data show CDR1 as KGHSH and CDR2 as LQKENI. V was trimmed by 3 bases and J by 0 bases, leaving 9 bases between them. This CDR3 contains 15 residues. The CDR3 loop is CASSPQVTSGNTIYF. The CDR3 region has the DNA TGTGCCAGCTCACCTCAGGTTACCTCTGGAAACACCATATATTTT.

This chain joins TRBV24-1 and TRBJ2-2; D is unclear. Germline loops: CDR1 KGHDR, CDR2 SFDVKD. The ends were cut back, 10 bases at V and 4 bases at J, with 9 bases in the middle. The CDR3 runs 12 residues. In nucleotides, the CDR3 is TGTGCCACTCAAGGCCCCACCGGGGAGCTGTTTTTT. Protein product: CATQGPTGELFF.

CDR3 sequence (DNA): TGTGCCAGCAGCTTGGGGGTTGGCTATGGCTACACCTTC. Translating it yields CASSLGVGYGYTF. This chain connects TRBV11-2 to TRBJ1-2; possible D gene TRBD1, 5 bases. In germline, CDR1 is SGHAT, CDR2 FQNNGV. With 3 bases removed from V and 4 bases from J, the gap between germline ends came to 9 bases. The CDR3 runs to 13 residues.

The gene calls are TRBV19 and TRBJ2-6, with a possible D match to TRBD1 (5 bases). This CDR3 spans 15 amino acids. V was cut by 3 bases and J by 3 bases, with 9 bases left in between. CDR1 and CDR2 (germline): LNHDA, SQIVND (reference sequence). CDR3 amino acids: CASSIIQGGANVLTF. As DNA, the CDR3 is TGTGCCAGTAGTATTATTCAGGGTGGGGCCAACGTCCTGACTTTC. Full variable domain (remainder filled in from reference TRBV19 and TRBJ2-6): DGGITQSPKYLFRKEGQNVTLSCEQNLNHDAMYWYRQDPGQGLRLIYYSQIVNDFQKGDIAEGYSVSREKKESFPLTVTSAQKNPTAFYLCASSIIQGGANVLTFGAGSRLTVL.

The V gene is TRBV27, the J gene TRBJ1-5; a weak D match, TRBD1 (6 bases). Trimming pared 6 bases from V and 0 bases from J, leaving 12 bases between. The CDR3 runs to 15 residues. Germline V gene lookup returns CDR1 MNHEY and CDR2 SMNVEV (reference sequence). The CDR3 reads CASSFTGNSNQPQHF. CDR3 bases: TGTGCCAGCAGCTTTACAGGGAATAGCAATCAGCCCCAGCATTTT.